This T cell receptor beta chain emerged from a study of radiation and T cells in renal cell carcinoma. Study details: Nephrectomy followed 15 Gy stereotactic body radiation by 4 weeks.

Stated time point: blood 2 weeks post-SBRT. The treatment here: 15 Gy SBRT to primary tumor, nephrectomy 4 weeks later. The patient's renal cell carcinoma had clear cell pathology. Study-wide findings and caveats: Top tumor clonotypes rose in blood 2 weeks post-radiation, then contracted. Pretreatment tumor biopsies were lacking, so baseline clonotypes are unknown.

Using immunoSEQ multiplex PCR, the repertoire was profiled, and TCRdb retains in-frame clones only, with some absent. Among 120,000 or so clones listed, around 82% were seen once. This clone appeared a few times. The antigen remains undetermined. The germline CDR1 and CDR2 sequences are ENHRY and SYGVKD. V was shortened by 4 bases and J by 5 bases, with 12 bases between the two germline ends. This CDR3 is built from 14 residues. Specimen: blood, collected from a patient whose treatment included radiotherapy and nephrectomy. This TCR was recovered from a man aged 50-60 years with renal cell carcinoma. V usage is TRBV10-3 and J usage is TRBJ1-5, with D possibly matching TRBD1 (5 bases). The CDR3 DNA reads as TGTGCCATCAGTGCGGTGGGGCAGCATCAGCCCCAGCATTTT. Its translation: CAISAVGQHQPQHF.